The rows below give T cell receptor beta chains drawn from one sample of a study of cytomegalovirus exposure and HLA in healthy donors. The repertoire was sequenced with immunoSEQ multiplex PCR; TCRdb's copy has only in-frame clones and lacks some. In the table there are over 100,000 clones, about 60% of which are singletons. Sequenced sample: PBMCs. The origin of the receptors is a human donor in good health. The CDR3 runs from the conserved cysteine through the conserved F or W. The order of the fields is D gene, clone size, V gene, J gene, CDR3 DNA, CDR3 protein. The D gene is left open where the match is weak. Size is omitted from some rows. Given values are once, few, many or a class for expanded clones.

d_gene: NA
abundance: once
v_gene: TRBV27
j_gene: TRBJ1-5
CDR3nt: TGTGCCAGCAGTTTATATTATTCCACCAAGCTCCCTCAGCCCCAGCATTTT
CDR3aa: CASSLYYSTKLPQPQHF

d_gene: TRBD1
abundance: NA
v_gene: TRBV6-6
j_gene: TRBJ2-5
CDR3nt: TGTGCCAGCAGCCCCGGGACAGGAAGAGAGACCCAGTACTTC
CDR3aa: CASSPGTGRETQYF

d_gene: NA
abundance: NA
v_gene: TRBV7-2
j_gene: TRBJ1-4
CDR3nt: TGTGCCAGCAGCTTATTGCCGGGGTCGAATGAAAAACTGTTTTTT
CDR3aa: CASSLLPGSNEKLFF

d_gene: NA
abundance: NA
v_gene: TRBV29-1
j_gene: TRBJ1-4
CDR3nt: TGCAGCGCGAGGGGGGGCTATGATGAAAAACTGTTTTTT
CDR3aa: CSARGGYDEKLFF

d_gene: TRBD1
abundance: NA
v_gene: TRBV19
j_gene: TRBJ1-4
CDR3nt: TGTGCCAGTAGTATAGGTCGGCCCCCCGGGACAGTAAATGAAAAACTGTTTTTT
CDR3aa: CASSIGRPPGTVNEKLFF

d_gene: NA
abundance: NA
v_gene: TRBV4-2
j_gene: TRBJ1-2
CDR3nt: TGTGCCAGCAGCCAAGACGCAGGGGCCTATGGCTACACCTTC
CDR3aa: CASSQDAGAYGYTF

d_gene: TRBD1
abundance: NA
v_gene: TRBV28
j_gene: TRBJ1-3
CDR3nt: TGTGCCAGCAGTTTATTACAGGGACAGCTCTCTGGAAACACCATATATTTT
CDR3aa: CASSLLQGQLSGNTIYF

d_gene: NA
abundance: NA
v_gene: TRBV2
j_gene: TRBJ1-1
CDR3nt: TGTGCCAGCAGTGAAGGGCAGGGTTTGAACACTGAAGCTTTCTTT
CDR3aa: CASSEGQGLNTEAFF

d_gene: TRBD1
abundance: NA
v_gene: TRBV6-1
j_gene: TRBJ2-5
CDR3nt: TGTGCCAGGGGACAGGGGATCGGGGAGACCCAGTACTTC
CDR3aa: CARGQGIGETQYF

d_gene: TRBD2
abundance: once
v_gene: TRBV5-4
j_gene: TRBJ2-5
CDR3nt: TGTGCCAGCAGCAAGGATTGGACTAGCGGGAGCGTTAGTATAGAGACCCAGTACTTC
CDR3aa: CASSKDWTSGSVSIETQYF

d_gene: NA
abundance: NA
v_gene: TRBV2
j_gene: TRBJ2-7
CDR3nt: TGTGCCAGCAGTGATCCGGGAGAGTCACGGTGGAACGAGCAGTACTTC
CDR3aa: CASSDPGESRWNEQYF

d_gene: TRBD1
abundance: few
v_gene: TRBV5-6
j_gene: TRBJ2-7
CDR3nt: TGTGCCAGCAGCTTTGGGCCGGGACAGGCGAGCTCCTACGAGCAGTACTTC
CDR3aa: CASSFGPGQASSYEQYF

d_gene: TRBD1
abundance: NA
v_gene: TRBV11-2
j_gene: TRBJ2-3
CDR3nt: TGTGCCAGCAGCGAACAGGGGGATACGCAGTATTTT
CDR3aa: CASSEQGDTQYF

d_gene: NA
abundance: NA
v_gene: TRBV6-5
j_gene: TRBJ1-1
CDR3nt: TGTGCCAGCAGTCCCAACGGACAGAACACTGAAGCTTTCTTT
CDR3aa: CASSPNGQNTEAFF

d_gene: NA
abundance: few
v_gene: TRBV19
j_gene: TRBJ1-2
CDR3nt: TGTGCCAGTATGGGGAGGGGATCCTTGGACGACTATGGCTACACCTTC
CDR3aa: CASMGRGSLDDYGYTF

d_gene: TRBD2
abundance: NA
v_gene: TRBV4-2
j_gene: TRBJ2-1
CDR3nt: TGTGCCAGCAGCCTGAGACTAGCGGCCGAGCAGTTCTTC
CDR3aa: CASSLRLAAEQFF

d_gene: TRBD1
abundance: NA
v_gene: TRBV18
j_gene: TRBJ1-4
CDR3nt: TGTGCCAGCTCACCATCGGGACAGGGTTGGGAAAAACTGTTTTTT
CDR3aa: CASSPSGQGWEKLFF

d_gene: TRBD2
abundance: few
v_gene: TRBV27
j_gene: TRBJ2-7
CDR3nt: TGTGCCAGCAGTTATTTTAGCGGGAGTTACGAGCAGTACTTC
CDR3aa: CASSYFSGSYEQYF

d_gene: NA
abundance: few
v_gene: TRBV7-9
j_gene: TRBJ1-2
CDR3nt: TGTGCCAGCAGCTTAGTCACAGGGCAGGAAGGCTACACCTTC
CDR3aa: CASSLVTGQEGYTF

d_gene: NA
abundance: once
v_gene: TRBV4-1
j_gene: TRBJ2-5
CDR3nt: TGCGCCAGCAGCCAAGATGGGGCAGAACAAGAGACCCAGTACTTC
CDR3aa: CASSQDGAEQETQYF

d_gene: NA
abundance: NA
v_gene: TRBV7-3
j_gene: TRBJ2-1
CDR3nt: TGTGCCAGCAGTTCGGACTCCGCGTACAATGAGCAGTTCTTC
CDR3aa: CASSSDSAYNEQFF

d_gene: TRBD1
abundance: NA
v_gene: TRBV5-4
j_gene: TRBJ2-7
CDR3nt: TGTGCCAGCAGCCGGGACAGGGAGCGCTACGAGCAGTACTTC
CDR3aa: CASSRDRERYEQYF

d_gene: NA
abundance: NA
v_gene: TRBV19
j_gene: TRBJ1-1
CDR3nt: TGTGCCAGTAGTATTAAAGGACAACCTAAGAACACTGAAGCTTTCTTT
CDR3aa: CASSIKGQPKNTEAFF

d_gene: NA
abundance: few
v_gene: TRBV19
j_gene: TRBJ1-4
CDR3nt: TGTGCCAGTACCACAGGACGGACCGATGATGAAAAACTGTTTTTT
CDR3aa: CASTTGRTDDEKLFF

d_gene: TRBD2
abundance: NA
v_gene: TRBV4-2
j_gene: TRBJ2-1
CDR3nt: TGTGCCAGCAGCCAAGTCAAAGGGAGGGAGGATGAGCAGTTCTTC
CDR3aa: CASSQVKGREDEQFF